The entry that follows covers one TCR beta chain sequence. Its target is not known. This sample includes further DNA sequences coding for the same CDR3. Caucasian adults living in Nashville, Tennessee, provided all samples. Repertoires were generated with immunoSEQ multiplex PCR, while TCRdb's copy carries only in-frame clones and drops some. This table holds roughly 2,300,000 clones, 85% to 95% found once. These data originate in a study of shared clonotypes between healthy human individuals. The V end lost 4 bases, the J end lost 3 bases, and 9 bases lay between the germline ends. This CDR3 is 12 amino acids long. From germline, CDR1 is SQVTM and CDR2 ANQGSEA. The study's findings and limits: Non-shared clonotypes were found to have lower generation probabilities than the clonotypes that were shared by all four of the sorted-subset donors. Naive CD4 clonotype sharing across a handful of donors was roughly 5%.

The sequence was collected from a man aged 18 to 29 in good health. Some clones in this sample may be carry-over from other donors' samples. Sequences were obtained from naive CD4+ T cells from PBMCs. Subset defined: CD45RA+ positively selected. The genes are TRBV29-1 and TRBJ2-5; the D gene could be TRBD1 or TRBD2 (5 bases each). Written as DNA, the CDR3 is TGCAGCGTTGTTGGGGGAGAAGAGACCCAGTACTTC. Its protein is CSVVGGEETQYF.